This is a list of T cell receptor beta chains from one sample in a study of cytomegalovirus exposure and HLA in healthy donors. Sequenced by immunoSEQ multiplex PCR; TCRdb stores in-frame clones only, minus some. The sample carries under 150,000 clones, roughly 80% recorded once. The specimen sequenced was PBMCs. These receptors were collected from a boy younger than 18 in good health and CMV-seronegative. Each CDR3 is given without its conserved first and last residue. Each record gives: V gene, J gene, D gene, CDR3 protein. The D gene is left open where the match is weak.

TRBV5-1	TRBJ1-1	TRBD1	ASSPQGDTEAF
TRBV4-1	TRBJ2-2	TRBD2	ASSHGRYTGELF
TRBV10-1	TRBJ2-7	TRBD2	ASSGSGSTMKTYEQY
TRBV2	TRBJ1-3	-	ATPRKGDPGNTIY
TRBV2	TRBJ2-1	-	ASSFSGDPQF
TRBV21-1	TRBJ1-5	-	ASSEGDYSNQPQH
TRBV19	TRBJ1-4	TRBD1	ASSSRTGFATNEKLF
TRBV5-4	TRBJ1-2	-	ASSRRDYGYT
TRBV7-8	TRBJ1-1	-	ASSLMWGLNTEAF
TRBV9	TRBJ2-5	TRBD2	ASSVDASGGPQTQY
TRBV5-4	TRBJ2-5	TRBD2	ASSLRGEETQY
TRBV7-7	TRBJ2-2	-	ASSLAGGGGDGELF
TRBV19	TRBJ2-1	TRBD2	ASRPTGTRNNEQF
TRBV27	TRBJ2-5	TRBD1	ASSRTGVKETQY
TRBV6-7	TRBJ2-7	TRBD2	ASSCREGRWTRSSYEQY
TRBV5-4	TRBJ2-3	TRBD2	ASDSGGSTDTQY
TRBV6-5	TRBJ1-5	-	ASRETGLNQPQH
TRBV27	TRBJ1-5	-	ASSTQGGNQPQH
TRBV4-3	TRBJ2-1	-	ASSHRVAAGPNEQF
TRBV5-1	TRBJ2-7	-	ASSYRSGYSYEQY
TRBV30	TRBJ2-2	-	AWSAYGELF
TRBV7-9	TRBJ1-2	TRBD1	ASSQGQGAGYGYT
TRBV11-3	TRBJ1-1	-	ASSLDVGRTEAF
TRBV9	TRBJ2-7	-	ASSVTPRAYEQY
TRBV4-2	TRBJ2-3	TRBD2	ASSQDVLAGGLLTTQY
TRBV2	TRBJ2-5	-	ASSDVKGVETQY
TRBV7-6	TRBJ1-1	-	ASSLQGWTEAF
TRBV5-6	TRBJ2-3	TRBD1	ASSRTGTGTDTQY
TRBV25-1	TRBJ2-7	TRBD1	ASSALGQATYEQY
TRBV4-1	TRBJ1-6	-	ASSQDSEYNSPLH
TRBV5-6	TRBJ1-1	TRBD1	ASSLGFATGAEAF
TRBV30	TRBJ2-1	-	AYTRESYDEQF
TRBV5-8	TRBJ1-1	TRBD1	ASRQRQGGTEAF
TRBV7-9	TRBJ2-7	TRBD2	ASSSSGTSVYEQY
TRBV4-1	TRBJ2-3	-	ASSQTGPTDTQY
TRBV28	TRBJ2-7	-	ASTSGAGEQY
TRBV5-1	TRBJ2-7	-	ASSLDSRSYEQY
TRBV15	TRBJ2-1	TRBD2	ATRGAGVDEQF
TRBV5-1	TRBJ2-7	TRBD2	ASSLVGEGYEQY
TRBV4-1	TRBJ2-1	TRBD2	ASSLSFRGRVQEQF
TRBV4-1	TRBJ2-1	TRBD2	ASSQGEALAGGLGNEQF
TRBV29-1	TRBJ2-3	-	SAYPDGADTQY
TRBV30	TRBJ1-2	-	AWSGWAYGYT
TRBV11-3	TRBJ2-3	TRBD1	ASSLGRDRDGYTQY
TRBV7-9	TRBJ2-1	-	ASSLPGANEQF
TRBV7-2	TRBJ2-7	-	ASSLSAGGEQY
TRBV28	TRBJ2-7	-	ASSLTLSYEQY
TRBV6-1	TRBJ2-7	TRBD1	ASSTPGQSMQY
TRBV4-2	TRBJ2-7	-	ASSQEASSSYEQY
TRBV7-6	TRBJ2-1	-	ASSLRGGNEQF
TRBV19	TRBJ2-7	-	ATRVEGRSYEQY
TRBV9	TRBJ1-4	-	ASSGGLINEKLF
TRBV2	TRBJ1-3	TRBD1	ASAADRVVNTIY
TRBV11-3	TRBJ2-1	-	ASSLYQAEQF
TRBV5-5	TRBJ1-2	TRBD1	ASSLDPGGNYGYT
TRBV9	TRBJ2-3	TRBD2	ASSPRGLVTDTQY